This T cell receptor beta chain was captured in a study of cytomegalovirus exposure and HLA in healthy donors. The PCR was carried out with 60 Vbeta primers and 13 Jbeta primers. TCRdb keeps only in-frame clones here, not all; method: immunoSEQ multiplex PCR. The table shows 100,000 to 150,000 clones, with more than 60% occurring only once. Each of the donors was a healthy bone marrow donor. The ends were cut back, 6 bases at V and 6 bases at J, with 15 bases in the middle. The CDR3 consists of 14 residues. Germline V gives CDR1 MNHEY, CDR2 SVGAGI. Regarding this clone: Its matching antigen is unknown.

Findings of the study overall: The authors confirmed in vitro that a few CMV-associated chains were specific for CMV antigens. CMV serostatus stood as the only immune exposure information on hand. Most sequenced TCRs were rare (though some public TCRs occurred in many donors).

The chain recombines TRBV6-5 with TRBJ2-1; D gene ambiguous. This clonotype originated in a woman in her sixties or seventies in good health and CMV-seropositive. Sequencing used PBMCs. CDR3 protein: CASRSANPINEQFF. In nucleotides, the CDR3 is TGTGCCAGCAGAAGTGCTAACCCCATCAATGAGCAGTTCTTC.